Following are 20 T cell receptor beta chains from one sample sequenced in a study of PD-L1 blockade in urothelial cancer. Produced via immunoSEQ multiplex PCR; TCRdb's table is partial and in-frame only. The sample includes around 80,000 clones, 85% to 95% seen only once; the top ten take 0.87%. Stated time point: peripheral blood 6 weeks after treatment start. Specimen: PBMCs, collected around atezolizumab (anti-PD-L1) treatment. The receptor set was obtained from a woman of 80 years or more with urothelial cancer.

This clone counts as medium-sized (0.01 to 0.1%). The CDR3 loop is CASRQGAVGYTF. CDR3 nucleotide sequence: TGTGCCAGCAGACAGGGGGCGGTCGGCTACACCTTC. This chain links TRBV2 with TRBJ1-2; 9 nucleotides line up with TRBD1. Germline CDR1 SNHLY, CDR2 FYNNEI. The junction had 4 bases not matched to a gene; V was cut back by 6 bases and J by 8 bases. The CDR3 has 12 amino acids.

J is TRBJ1-4 and V is TRBV5-4; D possibly corresponds to TRBD1 (5 bases). V lost 5 bases to trimming and J lost 7 bases, with 9 bases between them. The CDR3 is 12 residues long. Germline V gene data show CDR1 as SGHNT and CDR2 as YYREEE (reference sequence). Here the CDR3 reads CASRGQGEKLFF. CDR3 nucleotides: TGTGCCAGCAGGGGTCAGGGTGAAAAACTGTTTTTT.

The rearrangement uses TRBV10-3 and TRBJ1-2, with 7 bases matching TRBD1. V shed 4 bases, J shed 7 bases, and the junction held 9 bases outside the gene matches. CDR1 and CDR2 from the germline V gene are ENHRY and SYGVKD. The CDR3 runs to 14 residues. The CDR3 DNA reads TGTGCCATCAGTGGCCGGGACAGATCAGGTGGCTACACCTTC. It translates to CAISGRDRSGGYTF.

The CDR3 here is CASSPTGSGDSPLHF. The CDR3 DNA is TGTGCCAGCAGCCCTACAGGTAGCGGAGATTCACCCCTCCACTTT. This rearrangement joins TRBV4-2 to TRBJ1-6, with a weak D call TRBD1 (5 bases). This CDR3 is built from 15 residues. V lost 4 bases to trimming and J lost 8 bases, with 15 bases between them. In germline, CDR1 is LGHNA, CDR2 YNFKEQ.

The genes are TRBV14 and TRBJ2-6, with D tentatively TRBD2 (5 bases). The CDR3 is 17 amino acids. From germline, CDR1 is SGHDN and CDR2 FVKESK. The V gene lost 0 bases and the J gene lost 0 bases, with 9 bases spanning the gap. This CDR3 reads CASSQDPRVSGANVLTF. In DNA form, the CDR3 reads TGTGCCAGCAGCCAAGATCCGAGGGTCTCTGGGGCCAACGTCCTGACTTTC.

This clone was detected only a few times. J is TRBJ1-2 and V is TRBV19; 9 nucleotides match TRBD1. The germline V gene encodes CDR1 LNHDA and CDR2 SQIVND (reference sequence). CDR3 size: 13 residues. V gave up 5 bases and J gave up 5 bases; unmatched junction bases: 3. CDR3 residues: CASSPGTGYGYTF. CDR3 bases: TGTGCCAGTAGTCCGGGGACAGGGTATGGCTACACCTTC.

The J gene is TRBJ2-2, the V gene TRBV5-1; 7 bases are a match to TRBD2. Unmatched junction bases numbered 6, after V lost 4 bases and J lost 6 bases. CDR3 size: 14 residues. Germline CDR1 is SGHRS and CDR2 is YFSETQ. CDR3 sequence (DNA): TGCGCCAGCAGCCCGACTAGCTGGGCCGGGGAGCTGTTTTTT. It encodes CASSPTSWAGELFF. The full variable domain, with the rest looked up from reference TRBV5-1 and TRBJ2-2, is KAGVTQTPRYLIKTRGQQVTLSCSPISGHRSVSWYQQTPGQGLQFLFEYFSETQRNKGNFPGRFSGRQFSNSRSEMNVSTLELGDSALYLCASSPTSWAGELFFGEGSRLTVL.

This clone was found once. The rearrangement joins TRBV19 to TRBJ2-7; TRBD1 aligns across 7 bases. The CDR3 sequence is 14 residues long. J was trimmed by 2 bases and V by 5 bases; bases with no gene match: 6. Germline V gene lookup returns CDR1 LNHDA and CDR2 SQIVND (reference sequence). This chain's CDR3 is CASSSRTGTYEQYF. The CDR3 nucleotides are TGTGCCAGTAGTTCCCGGACAGGAACCTACGAGCAGTACTTC.

The chain recombines TRBV7-9 with TRBJ2-7; D unclear. The CDR3 runs to 15 residues. V dropped 5 bases and J dropped 3 bases, with 17 bases sitting between them. The V gene's germline CDR1 is SEHNR and CDR2 FQNEAQ (reference sequence). This CDR3 is CASSHPDRVVYEQYF. In nucleotides, the CDR3 is TGTGCCAGCAGCCACCCCGACCGGGTGGTCTACGAGCAGTACTTC.

J is TRBJ2-7 and V is TRBV28, with 14 bases fitting TRBD2. Germline loops: CDR1 MDHEN, CDR2 SYDVKM. The CDR3 spans 14 residues. Trimming at V came to 8 bases and at J to 4 bases, leaving 4 bases not matched to a gene. DNA for the CDR3: TGTGCCAGCGGGACTAGCGGGAGAGGTTACGAGCAGTACTTC. Its translation is CASGTSGRGYEQYF.

The gene calls are TRBV18 and TRBJ1-5; no reliable D call. CDR3 length: 16 residues. From germline, CDR1 is KGHSH and CDR2 LQKENI. V lost 3 bases, J lost 0 bases, and 12 bases lay in between. The chain's CDR3 is CASSPSGVNSNQPQHF. The CDR3 DNA is TGTGCCAGCTCACCTTCGGGTGTCAATAGCAATCAGCCCCAGCATTTT.

The V call is TRBV20-1, the J call TRBJ1-1; the D is unclear. The CDR3 extends over 11 amino acids. Germline loops: CDR1 DFQATT, CDR2 SNEGSKA (reference sequence). V lost 7 bases to trimming and J lost 3 bases, with 9 bases between them. The CDR3 is CSGRYDTEAFF. In nucleotides, the CDR3 is TGCAGTGGCCGGTATGACACTGAAGCTTTCTTT.

This sequence joins TRBV10-3 and TRBJ2-5; 8 bases agree with TRBD2. This CDR3 has 15 residues. The trim removed 6 bases at V and 0 bases at J, leaving 6 bases unmatched. From germline, CDR1 is ENHRY and CDR2 SYGVKD. CDR3 DNA: TGTGCCATCAGCCGTAGCGGGGCGAACCAAGAGACCCAGTACTTC. The encoded protein is CAISRSGANQETQYF.

The chain joins TRBV19 to TRBJ1-3; D ambiguous. Germline loops: CDR1 LNHDA, CDR2 SQIVND (reference sequence). V lost 5 bases and J lost 0, with 8 bases in between. The CDR3 runs 14 residues. The CDR3 region has the DNA TGTGCCAGTAGTCTACTGAGCTCTGGAAACACCATATATTTT. It codes for CASSLLSSGNTIYF.

The chain joins TRBV15 to TRBJ2-4; D gene uncertain. CDR1 LNHNV and CDR2 YYDKDF come from the germline V gene (reference sequence). The V gene lost 1 base and the J gene lost 6 bases, with 4 bases spanning the gap. The CDR3 loop spans 12 amino acids. CDR3 amino acids: CATSRGRNIQYF. CDR3 DNA sequence: TGTGCCACCAGCAGAGGCAGAAACATTCAGTACTTC.

The V and J genes are TRBV5-1 and TRBJ2-7, with TRBD2 matching 8 bases. The CDR3 has 14 amino acids. V shed 2 bases and J 3 bases; nucleotides not matched to a gene: 4. In germline, CDR1 is SGHRS, CDR2 YFSETQ. The CDR3 region is CASSLAGEGYEQYF. The DNA for the CDR3 is TGCGCCAGCAGCTTAGCGGGAGAGGGCTACGAGCAGTACTTC.

The chain uses TRBV19 and TRBJ1-5; D is possibly TRBD1 (6 bases). V was clipped by 5 bases and J by 3 bases, with 14 bases between them. CDR1 and CDR2 (germline): LNHDA, SQIVND (reference sequence). CDR3 length: 15 amino acids. CDR3: CASSGGEFINQPQHF. In DNA, the CDR3 is TGTGCCAGTAGTGGGGGCGAATTTATCAATCAGCCCCAGCATTTT. The entire variable domain, with the rest obtained from reference TRBV19 and TRBJ1-5, is as follows: DGGITQSPKYLFRKEGQNVTLSCEQNLNHDAMYWYRQDPGQGLRLIYYSQIVNDFQKGDIAEGYSVSREKKESFPLTVTSAQKNPTAFYLCASSGGEFINQPQHFGDGTRLSIL.

V gene TRBV6-1 combines with J gene TRBJ2-7, with TRBD1 matching 10 bases. V lost 0 bases to trimming and J lost 0 bases; unmatched junction nucleotides: 11. CDR3 size: 19 residues. Germline CDR1 MNHNS, CDR2 SASEGT. CDR3 in amino acids: CASSEASRQGAGSSYEQYF. The DNA of the CDR3 is TGTGCCAGCAGTGAAGCGTCTCGACAGGGGGCGGGAAGCTCCTACGAGCAGTACTTC.

This sequence joins TRBV5-4 and TRBJ2-3; D is perhaps TRBD1 (5 bases). V lost 0 bases, J lost 4 bases, and 12 bases lay in between. This CDR3 has 15 amino acids. Germline CDR1 and CDR2: SGHNT and YYREEE (reference sequence). This CDR3 reads CASSLEGDRADTQYF. CDR3 in DNA: TGTGCCAGCAGCTTGGAAGGGGATAGGGCAGATACGCAGTATTTT.

The chain carries TRBV2 and TRBJ2-7; D gene unclear. From germline, CDR1 is SNHLY and CDR2 FYNNEI. CDR3 length: 16 amino acids. Trimming shortened V by 8 bases and J by 1 base, and 21 bases separated the two germline ends. The CDR3 here is CASVFRLRVGSYEQYF. CDR3 nucleotides: TGTGCCAGCGTCTTTCGCCTCCGGGTCGGTTCCTACGAGCAGTACTTC.